This T cell receptor beta chain was sequenced in a study of PD-1 blockade in classical Hodgkin lymphoma. Points from the study as a whole: Patients who responded completely had about the same baseline diversity as newly diagnosed patients. Significant TCR diversity gains by C4D1 occurred in CD4+ but not CD8+ cells.

The repertoire was sequenced with immunoSEQ multiplex PCR; TCRdb's copy has only in-frame clones and lacks some. Altogether tens of thousands of clones are present, just over 90% being singletons, with the ten largest covering more than 7.5%. A note on this clone: Its antigen remains unknown.

Time point in this sample: cycle 4 day 1 (C4D1), after less than 7 weeks of nivolumab. With no exception, relapse followed autologous stem cell transplantation in all patients, and brentuximab vedotin exposure varied. Complete response, partial response or progressive disease made up the best responses. Germline-derived CDR1 and CDR2 are LNHDA and SQIVND (reference sequence). The CDR3 spans 11 residues. With 6 bases removed from V and 3 bases from J, the gap between germline ends came to 6 bases. Sequences were derived from peripheral blood mononuclear cells (PBMCs), sampled before the fourth cycle of nivolumab. This TCR was recovered from a human donor with classical Hodgkin lymphoma. The chain uses TRBV19 and TRBJ2-7; a possible D gene is TRBD2 (6 bases). The CDR3 sequence is CASSGSYEQYF. The CDR3 nucleotides read TGTGCCAGTAGCGGGAGCTACGAGCAGTACTTC.